This T cell receptor (beta chain) derives from a study of beta chain features in type 1 diabetes. The V end was cut by 6 bases, the J end by 2 bases, with 14 bases between. This CDR3 spans 15 amino acids. Per germline, CDR1 MNHEY and CDR2 SMNVEV (reference sequence). The entirety of the isolated RNA underwent reverse transcription, so expressed TCRB transcripts were sequenced. Profiling relied on immunoSEQ multiplex PCR, and the TCRdb table lists in-frame clones only, not all of them. This table holds under 450,000 clones, about 14% found once. The source material was naive CD4+ T cells from blood. V usage is TRBV27 and J usage is TRBJ1-5; perhaps TRBD1 as D (5 bases). This receptor was obtained from a young man in good health. CDR3 DNA: TGTGCCAGCAGATCCCAGGGATTTGGCAATCAGCCCCAGCATTTT. Protein: CASRSQGFGNQPQHF.